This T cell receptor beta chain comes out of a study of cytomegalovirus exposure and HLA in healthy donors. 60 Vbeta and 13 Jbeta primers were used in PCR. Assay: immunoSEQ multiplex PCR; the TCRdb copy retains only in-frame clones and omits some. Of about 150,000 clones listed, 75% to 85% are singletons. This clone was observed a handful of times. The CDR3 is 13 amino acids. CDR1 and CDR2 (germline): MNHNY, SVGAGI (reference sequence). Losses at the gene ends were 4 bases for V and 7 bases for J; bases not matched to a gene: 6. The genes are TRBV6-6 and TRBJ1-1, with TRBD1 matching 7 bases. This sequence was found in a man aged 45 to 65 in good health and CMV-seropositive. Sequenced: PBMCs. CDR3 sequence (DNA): TGTGCCAGCAGTTCCACAGGACAGGTTGAAGCTTTCTTT. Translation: CASSSTGQVEAFF.